This entry describes one TCR beta chain. The sample originates from a study of cytomegalovirus exposure and HLA in healthy donors. The germline CDR1 and CDR2 sequences are MNHNY and SVGAGI (reference sequence). J was trimmed by 8 bases and V by 6 bases; bases with no gene match: 6. The CDR3 is made up of 14 amino acids. Primers included in the PCR were 60 Vbeta and 13 Jbeta primers. Using immunoSEQ multiplex PCR, the repertoire was profiled, and TCRdb retains in-frame clones only, with some absent. The table has around 110,000 clones, approximately 81% seen once; the top ten hold 3.5% to 4.5%. The TCR comes from a man aged 30 to 45 in good health and CMV-seropositive. The chain has TRBV6-6 and TRBJ1-4; the match to TRBD1 covers 10 bases. The sequenced sample consisted of PBMCs. CDR3 loop: CASSTTGGGEKLFF. The DNA of the CDR3 is TGTGCCAGCAGCACGACAGGGGGCGGCGAAAAACTGTTTTTT.